This is a list of T cell receptor beta chains from one sample in a study of blood T cell repertoires in COVID-19. Clones were read by immunoSEQ multiplex PCR, and TCRdb kept only the in-frame ones, dropping some. This table holds 250,000 to 300,000 clones, over 75% found once. The source material was peripheral blood. Receptor source: a woman between 55 and 75 years old with acute or convalescent COVID-19. Both conserved end residues are part of each CDR3. Each record gives: J gene, clone size, V gene, CDR3 protein. Expanded clones get a size class; other rows say once, few or many, or leave the size out.

TRBJ2-3 | . | TRBV27 | CASSFSRGRGDTQYF
TRBJ2-1 | . | TRBV7-2 | CASSLRRTNEQFF
TRBJ2-7 | . | TRBV28 | CASSPHRARQYF
TRBJ1-1 | . | TRBV6-5 | CAISQQGQLNTEAFF
TRBJ1-2 | . | TRBV28 | CASSGTGSNYGYTF
TRBJ2-1 | . | TRBV6-5 | CASSYRSEQFF
TRBJ1-5 | . | TRBV27 | CASSLHHFEQGRNQPQHF
TRBJ1-5 | . | TRBV19 | CASRRDSDFNQPQHF
TRBJ2-5 | . | TRBV9 | CASSAFQETQYF
TRBJ2-7 | . | TRBV7-3 | CASSLRTGGDEQYF
TRBJ1-2 | . | TRBV27 | CASSLQPTGAGYTF
TRBJ1-1 | few | TRBV6-6 | CASTMDRGLTEAFF
TRBJ2-7 | . | TRBV7-2 | CASSLFGPSSYEQYF
TRBJ1-5 | . | TRBV28 | CASSRGQSLLDQPQHF
TRBJ2-3 | . | TRBV7-2 | CASSFSSGGAATDTQYF
TRBJ1-6 | . | TRBV9 | CASSAGQGNISPLHF
TRBJ1-1 | . | TRBV27 | CASSFWANRVMNTEAFF
TRBJ2-3 | . | TRBV27 | CASSYRDSSTDTQYF
TRBJ1-1 | . | TRBV27 | CASSLGTGESTEAFF
TRBJ2-7 | . | TRBV28 | CASSATSGVTYEQYF
TRBJ1-5 | few | TRBV28 | CASSGNTGGGQPQHF
TRBJ2-1 | . | TRBV5-4 | CASSLAHRDYEQFF